One sample yielded the 32 T cell receptor beta chains listed below, sequenced in a study of CD8+ T cells in alopecia areata. RNA was isolated and reverse transcribed to cDNA, the sequencing template. Repertoires were generated with immunoSEQ multiplex PCR, while TCRdb's copy carries only in-frame clones and drops some. Of 110,000 to 150,000 clones listed, 70% to 90% are singletons. Sample treatment: oral pan-JAK inhibitor, 5-10 mg twice daily. Sequences were derived from CD8+ T cells sorted from blood, sampled at week 4, from a patient treated with tofacitinib. The receptors were gathered from a human donor with alopecia areata.

This sequence joins TRBV11-2 and TRBJ2-1; tentatively, D is TRBD1 (6 bases). The CDR3 is made up of 14 amino acids. Trimming shortened V by 3 bases and J by 8 bases, and 14 bases separated the two germline ends. Germline CDR1 is SGHAT and CDR2 is FQNNGV. CDR3: CASSLTGWMDEQFF. DNA for the CDR3: TGTGCCAGCAGCTTGACAGGATGGATGGATGAGCAGTTCTTC. The full variable domain, with the rest looked up from reference TRBV11-2 and TRBJ2-1, is EAGVAQSPRYKIIEKRQSVAFWCNPISGHATLYWYQQILGQGPKLLIQFQNNGVVDDSQLPKDRFSAERLKGVDSTLKIQPAKLEDSAVYLCASSLTGWMDEQFFGPGTRLTVL.

This clone came up a few times. V gene TRBV29-1 combines with J gene TRBJ1-1; no clear D gene. The germline V gene encodes CDR1 SQVTM and CDR2 ANQGSEA. V was trimmed by 5 bases and J by 8 bases, leaving 3 bases between them. The CDR3 runs 8 residues. CDR3 sequence: CSVTEAFF. As DNA, the CDR3 is TGCAGCGTTACCGAAGCTTTCTTT.

This clone has a single count. The gene calls are TRBV27 and TRBJ2-1; D is uncertain. V gave up 3 bases and J gave up 9 bases, with 9 bases separating them. The CDR3 is 12 amino acids. The germline gives CDR1 MNHEY, CDR2 SMNVEV (reference sequence). CDR3 in amino acids: CASSFLLSEQFF. In DNA form, the CDR3 reads TGTGCCAGCAGTTTTCTCCTTAGTGAGCAGTTCTTC.

This chain uses TRBV27 with TRBJ2-7, with 10 bases lining up with TRBD2. The CDR3 covers 16 residues. Germline V gives CDR1 MNHEY, CDR2 SMNVEV (reference sequence). V lost 1 base to trimming and J lost 3 bases; unmatched junction nucleotides: 6. CDR3 region: CASSLYPSGGLYEQYF. The CDR3 DNA reads as TGTGCCAGCAGTTTATATCCTAGCGGGGGCCTCTACGAGCAGTACTTC.

The gene calls are TRBV27 and TRBJ2-1; D is perhaps TRBD1 or TRBD2 (5 bases each). V was cut by 5 bases and J by 8 bases, with 16 bases left in between. CDR3 length: 14 amino acids. Germline CDR1 MNHEY, CDR2 SMNVEV (reference sequence). The CDR3 bases are TGTGCCAGCAGTCACAGGACTTCCATCTATGAGCAGTTCTTC. It is translated as CASSHRTSIYEQFF.

This clone came up a few times. The rearrangement joins TRBV19 to TRBJ2-1; TRBD1 agrees at 9 bases. In germline, CDR1 is LNHDA, CDR2 SQIVND (reference sequence). The junction had 3 bases not matched to a gene; V was cut back by 5 bases and J by 7 bases. CDR3 size: 13 residues. In nucleotides, the CDR3 is TGTGCCAGTAGTCCACAGGGGGCTAATGAGCAGTTCTTC. This codes for CASSPQGANEQFF.

V gene TRBV9 combines with J gene TRBJ2-1; D may match TRBD1 or TRBD2 (5 bases each). The germline CDR1 and CDR2 sequences are SGDLS and YYNGEE. The CDR3 covers 14 residues. V was pared by 6 bases and J by 5 bases, with 15 bases between. The CDR3 nucleotides read TGTGCCAGCATGGGGACCTCCGGGGACAATGAGCAGTTCTTC. Translation: CASMGTSGDNEQFF.

Worth noting for this clone: This sample includes further DNA sequences coding for the same CDR3. V gene TRBV9 combines with J gene TRBJ2-3; D gene unclear. Trimming took 0 bases from V and 0 from J, leaving 5 bases between them. The CDR3 totals 14 residues. Germline CDR1 SGDLS, CDR2 YYNGEE. The CDR3 region is CASSVEGSTDTQYF. The CDR3 coding sequence is TGTGCCAGCAGCGTAGAAGGGAGCACAGATACGCAGTATTTT.

With regard to this clone: One end of the junction is discordant with germline, which a read error may explain. The chain is built from TRBV2 and TRBJ2-1, with a possible D match to TRBD2 (6 bases). Per the germline V gene, CDR1 is SNHLY and CDR2 is FYNNEI. CDR3 length: 14 residues. The CDR3 protein is CASSEAGGSNEQFF. The CDR3 nucleotides are TGTGCCAGCAGCGAAGCGGGTGGGAGCAATGAGCAGTTCTTC.

This clone was detected only a few times. This chain joins TRBV27 and TRBJ1-4, with D possibly being TRBD1 (5 bases). Between the trimmed V and J ends, which lost 5 bases and 7 bases, there was a span of 11 bases. Germline V gene lookup returns CDR1 MNHEY and CDR2 SMNVEV (reference sequence). The CDR3 loop spans 13 amino acids. The CDR3 DNA is TGTGCCAGCAGTCCCGGGACCCTTGAAAAACTGTTTTTT. Protein sequence: CASSPGTLEKLFF.

This rearrangement joins TRBV29-1 to TRBJ2-3; D possibly corresponds to TRBD2 (5 bases). The CDR3 spans 14 residues. Trimming took off 6 bases at V and 0 bases at J, with 13 bases between the two ends. CDR1 is SQVTM and CDR2 is ANQGSEA in the germline V gene. CDR3 nucleotides: TGCAGCGTCGAGGGCGGGTCTAGCACAGATACGCAGTATTTT. This encodes CSVEGGSSTDTQYF.

V and J are TRBV4-1 and TRBJ1-5; D not resolved. Germline CDR1 and CDR2: MGHRA and YSYEKL. There are 15 residues in the CDR3. The germline V and J ends were trimmed by 2 bases and 0 bases, with 8 bases remaining between them. The CDR3 DNA reads as TGCGCCAGCAGCCAAACCGACTATAGCAATCAGCCCCAGCATTTT. This translates into CASSQTDYSNQPQHF.

The V gene is TRBV19, the J gene TRBJ2-2; 8 nucleotides align to TRBD1. CDR3 length equals 14 residues. V was clipped by 9 bases and J by 0 bases; unmatched bases: 3. Germline CDR1 is LNHDA and CDR2 is SQIVND (reference sequence). The CDR3 DNA reads TGTGCCAGGGACAGGGAGCCGAACACCGGGGAGCTGTTTTTT. Protein sequence: CARDREPNTGELFF.

This chain uses TRBV2 with TRBJ2-3; D not resolved. Germline-derived CDR1 and CDR2 are SNHLY and FYNNEI. V gave up 3 bases and J gave up 2 bases, with 15 bases separating them. CDR3 length: 16 amino acids. CDR3 amino acids: CASSDTRGTFTDTQYF. The CDR3, as DNA: TGTGCCAGCAGTGATACACGCGGAACGTTCACAGATACGCAGTATTTT. The full variable domain, completed using reference TRBV2 and TRBJ2-3, is EPEVTQTPSHQVTQMGQEVILRCVPISNHLYFYWYRQILGQKVEFLVSFYNNEISEKSEIFDDQFSVERPDGSNFTLKIRSTKLEDSAMYFCASSDTRGTFTDTQYFGPGTRLTVL.

The V call is TRBV23-1, the J call TRBJ1-1; TRBD1 agrees at 7 bases. TRBV23-1 is an ORF; its function is uncertain. The junction had 9 bases not matched to a gene; V was cut back by 2 bases and J by 6 bases. The length of the CDR3 is 15 residues. CDR3 coding DNA: TGCGCCAGCAGTCAAAGGACACAGGGGAGGCCTGAAGCTTTCTTT. Its protein product is CASSQRTQGRPEAFF.

V gene TRBV13 combines with J gene TRBJ1-1; TRBD1 aligns across 8 bases. Per germline, CDR1 PRHDT and CDR2 FYEKMQ (reference sequence). The V gene end was trimmed by 1 base and the J gene end by 6 bases; junction bases not matched to a gene: 10. The length of the CDR3 is 16 residues. The CDR3 loop is CASSLVTGDLSAEAFF. In DNA form, the CDR3 reads TGTGCCAGCAGCTTAGTGACAGGGGATTTGAGCGCTGAAGCTTTCTTT.

The CDR3 spells CASSPRTGVDYGYTF. The CDR3 DNA reads as TGTGCCAGCAGTCCCAGGACAGGGGTGGACTATGGCTACACCTTC. The chain recombines TRBV2 with TRBJ1-2, with TRBD1 matching over 9 bases. The junction had 7 bases not matched to a gene; V was cut back by 5 bases and J by 3 bases. Per germline, CDR1 SNHLY and CDR2 FYNNEI. The CDR3 runs 15 residues.

The V call is TRBV30, the J call TRBJ1-2; D not resolved. Germline V CDR1 and CDR2: GTSNPN, SVGIG (reference sequence). The CDR3 is made up of 15 amino acids. Between the trimmed V and J ends, which lost 5 bases and 4 bases, there was a span of 20 bases. CDR3 in amino acids: CAWWTEAHGGYGYTF. DNA of the CDR3: TGTGCCTGGTGGACGGAAGCCCATGGTGGCTATGGCTACACCTTC. The full variable domain, with the rest looked up from reference TRBV30 and TRBJ1-2, is SQTIHQWPATLVQPVGSPLSLECTVEGTSNPNLYWYRQAAGRGLQLLFYSVGIGQISSEVPQNLSASRPQDRQFILSSKKLLLSDSGFYLCAWWTEAHGGYGYTFGSGTRLTVV.

This clone was recorded once. This rearrangement joins TRBV9 to TRBJ2-1, with 9 nucleotides matching TRBD2. Per the germline V gene, CDR1 is SGDLS and CDR2 is YYNGEE. The V segment lost 0 bases and the J segment 8 bases; nucleotides outside the gene matches: 6. This CDR3 spans 15 amino acids. The CDR3 DNA reads TGTGCCAGCAGCGTAGGGGGACTAGCCTTTGATGAGCAGTTCTTC. This gives the protein CASSVGGLAFDEQFF.

The rearrangement links TRBV29-1 to TRBJ2-1, with D perhaps assigned TRBD1 or TRBD2 (5 bases each). The length of the CDR3 is 13 residues. Germline V gene sequence: CDR1 SQVTM, CDR2 ANQGSEA. Trimming pared 7 bases from V and 8 bases from J, leaving 18 bases between. The CDR3 is CSARVGLADEQFF. The CDR3 nucleotides read TGCAGCGCCCGGGTGGGGCTAGCAGATGAGCAGTTCTTC.

The chain has TRBV7-9 and TRBJ2-1, with 11 nucleotides matching TRBD2. The CDR3 sequence is 14 residues long. Germline CDR1 reads SEHNR; CDR2 reads FQNEAQ (reference sequence). The J segment lost 4 bases and the V segment lost 10 bases, leaving 6 bases of the junction unmatched. Written as DNA, the CDR3 is TGTGCCACCCCACTAGCGGGAGCTTACAATGAGCAGTTCTTC. Amino acid sequence: CATPLAGAYNEQFF.

The chain has TRBV11-1 and TRBJ2-7, with D uncertain. The CDR3 runs to 17 residues. Germline V gives CDR1 SGHAT, CDR2 FQDESV (reference sequence). Trimming pared 0 bases from V and 0 bases from J, leaving 15 bases between. This CDR3 reads CASSLAVVLLGSYEQYF. CDR3 nucleotides: TGTGCCAGCAGCTTAGCGGTGGTCCTCCTTGGCTCCTACGAGCAGTACTTC.

The V call is TRBV2, the J call TRBJ2-7, with D possibly being TRBD1 (7 bases). The V end was cut by 2 bases, the J end by 9 bases, with 11 bases between. This CDR3 is built from 12 residues. Looked up from germline, CDR1 is SNHLY and CDR2 is FYNNEI. The CDR3 nucleotides are TGTGCCAGCAGTGAATCGGGGGACAGGCAGTACTTC. Translated: CASSESGDRQYF.

The V gene is TRBV14, the J gene TRBJ2-3; D ambiguous. V lost 6 bases and J 6 bases, leaving 16 bases between the germline ends. This CDR3 has 14 amino acids. The germline V gene encodes CDR1 SGHDN and CDR2 FVKESK. The CDR3 sequence is CASSLPSDWDTQYF. CDR3 DNA sequence: TGTGCCAGCAGTCTGCCTTCGGATTGGGATACGCAGTATTTT.

This clone came up a few times. The chain uses TRBV5-1 and TRBJ2-1; TRBD2 aligns across 13 bases. Germline trimming cut 3 bases from V and 7 bases from J; bases unmatched to any gene: 7. Looked up from germline, CDR1 is SGHRS and CDR2 is YFSETQ. The CDR3 runs 16 residues. CDR3 sequence: CASSSLAGGPDNEQFF. The DNA of the CDR3 is TGCGCCAGCAGCTCACTAGCGGGAGGGCCGGATAATGAGCAGTTCTTC.

Notes on this clone: The same CDR3 arises from other DNA sequences in this sample as well. The rearrangement uses TRBV11-2 and TRBJ2-3, with D possibly matching TRBD2 (6 bases). The CDR3 spans 15 residues. The V gene lost 5 bases and the J gene lost 0 bases, with 12 bases spanning the gap. Germline V gives CDR1 SGHAT, CDR2 FQNNGV. DNA of the CDR3: TGTGCCAGCAGCCTTGGAGGGCGCAGCACAGATACGCAGTATTTT. Its translation is CASSLGGRSTDTQYF.

The chain uses TRBV28 and TRBJ2-3; 10 nucleotides line up with TRBD2. CDR3 size: 17 residues. In germline, CDR1 is MDHEN, CDR2 SYDVKM. J gave up 5 bases and V 2 bases, and 10 bases lay outside the gene matches. CDR3 region: CASSLPSGRDSIDTQYF. The CDR3, as DNA: TGTGCCAGCAGTTTACCCAGCGGGAGGGACTCGATAGATACGCAGTATTTT. Filled out from reference TRBV28 and TRBJ2-3, the complete variable domain reads DVKVTQSSRYLVKRTGEKVFLECVQDMDHENMFWYRQDPGLGLRLIYFSYDVKMKEKGDIPEGYSVSREKKERFSLILESASTNQTSMYLCASSLPSGRDSIDTQYFGPGTRLTVL.

The J gene is TRBJ1-3, the V gene TRBV28, with 9 bases matching TRBD1. The V gene end was trimmed by 2 bases and the J gene end by 0 bases; junction bases not matched to a gene: 5. Germline CDR1 MDHEN, CDR2 SYDVKM. The CDR3 consists of 17 residues. CDR3 in DNA: TGTGCCAGCAGTTTAGGAGACAGGGGGAGCTCTGGAAACACCATATATTTT. Protein product: CASSLGDRGSSGNTIYF.

CDR3 amino acids: CASSQAWSVAGGQETQYF. The DNA for the CDR3 is TGCGCCAGCAGCCAAGCCTGGTCGGTAGCGGGAGGCCAAGAGACCCAGTACTTC. J is TRBJ2-5 and V is TRBV4-1; 10 positions agree with TRBD2. This CDR3 has 18 residues. Trimming at V came to 1 base and at J to 1 base, leaving 9 bases not matched to a gene. Per germline, CDR1 MGHRA and CDR2 YSYEKL.

The chain has TRBV5-1 and TRBJ2-7, with D maybe TRBD1 (5 bases). Germline loops: CDR1 SGHRS, CDR2 YFSETQ. This CDR3 is built from 14 residues. The V gene lost 0 bases and the J gene lost 3 bases, with 10 bases spanning the gap. CDR3 in amino acids: CASSLEGVFYEQYF. The CDR3 DNA follows: TGCGCCAGCAGCTTGGAAGGGGTCTTCTACGAGCAGTACTTC.

The V gene is TRBV7-9, the J gene TRBJ1-6, with 9 bases that match TRBD1. CDR3 length: 14 residues. V lost 1 base and J lost 10; bases outside the gene matches: 2. Germline CDR1 reads SEHNR; CDR2 reads FQNEAQ (reference sequence). CDR3 sequence (DNA): TGTGCCAGCAGCTTAGAGACAGGGGGATCACCCCTCCACTTT. Encoded protein: CASSLETGGSPLHF. The full variable domain, with the rest looked up from reference TRBV7-9 and TRBJ1-6, is DTGVSQNPRHKITKRGQNVTFRCDPISEHNRLYWYRQTLGQGPEFLTYFQNEAQLEKSRLLSDRFSAERPKGSFSTLEIQRTEQGDSAMYLCASSLETGGSPLHFGNGTRLTVT.

This clone was observed a single time. The CDR3 reads CASSFPLGLADLKQETQYF. The DNA for the CDR3 is TGTGCCAGCAGCTTTCCCCTGGGACTAGCGGATTTGAAACAAGAGACCCAGTACTTC. The V and J genes are TRBV5-6 and TRBJ2-5; 11 bases line up with TRBD2. The length of the CDR3 is 19 residues. The germline V gene encodes CDR1 SGHDT and CDR2 YYEEEE. Unmatched junction bases numbered 14, after V lost 2 bases and J lost 2 bases.